This T cell receptor beta chain was observed in a study of shared T cell receptors in the human thymus. Unmatched junction bases numbered 2, after V lost 2 bases and J lost 6 bases. This CDR3 comprises 13 residues. Germline V CDR1 and CDR2: SEHNR, FQNEAQ (reference sequence). This clone was seen a few times. Clones were read by immunoSEQ multiplex PCR, and TCRdb kept only the in-frame ones, dropping some. This table holds 500,000 to 850,000 clones, more than 75% found once. The same specimen was also included in a second study, on human thymus T cells. According to that study: In corrective heart surgery, resections were taken, and these provided the thymus tissue. Thymic and blood repertoires seemed to favor certain V and J genes.

Sample: thymocytes. The receptor was derived from a boy younger than two with a congenital heart defect. This chain joins TRBV7-9 and TRBJ2-3, with 7 bases aligning to TRBD2. In DNA form, the CDR3 reads TGTGCCAGCAGCTTATTCGGGGGGGATACGCAGTATTTT. Translating it yields CASSLFGGDTQYF.